The 30 T cell receptor beta chains listed next were all sequenced from one sample in a study of T-cell reconstitution after alpha-beta-depleted transplantation in children. Preparation of the TCRbeta library involved a method that used unique molecular identifiers. Each CDR3 protein gets one entry after TCRdb re-called the PCR reads with MiXCR. The table includes some 72,000 distinct CDR3 sequences, around 6.6% detected once. Sequencing was performed on PBMCs from the stem cell graft donor, taken from the stem cell graft. The origin of the receptors is a human donor who donated a stem cell graft to a child with acute lymphoblastic leukemia.

This clonotype showed up many times. The chain is built from TRBV15 and TRBJ2-7; 8 nucleotides agree with TRBD2. CDR3 size: 15 residues. Germline values: CDR1 LNHNV, CDR2 YYDKDF (reference sequence). The ends lost 0 bases at V and 5 bases at J; junction bases unmatched: 6. The CDR3 is CATSRDKVTSDEQYF. The CDR3 DNA reads TGTGCCACCAGCAGAGATAAAGTGACTAGCGACGAGCAGTACTTC.

This clonotype was detected many times. The V gene is TRBV7-3, the J gene TRBJ1-1; D is perhaps TRBD1 (6 bases). The V end lost 2 bases, the J end lost 6 bases, and 10 bases lay between the germline ends. In germline, CDR1 is SGHTA, CDR2 FQGTGA. The CDR3 has 13 residues. CDR3 in amino acids: CASSLQGIAEAFF. DNA of the CDR3: TGTGCCAGCAGCTTACAGGGGATCGCTGAAGCTTTCTTT.

This clonotype has a count of ten or more. The V and J genes are TRBV29-1 and TRBJ2-3, with D uncertain. Germline V gene lookup returns CDR1 SQVTM and CDR2 ANQGSEA. Trimming left V 4 bases short and J 4 bases short, with 6 bases between. This CDR3 comprises 11 residues. Here the CDR3 reads CSVAISDTQYF. CDR3 in DNA: TGCAGCGTTGCTATCTCAGATACGCAGTATTTT.

This clonotype has at least ten counts. The rearrangement uses TRBV27 and TRBJ2-7, with 7 bases matching TRBD2. The CDR3 consists of 14 residues. The J segment lost 7 bases and the V segment lost 5 bases, leaving 11 bases of the junction unmatched. Per the germline V gene, CDR1 is MNHEY and CDR2 is SMNVEV (reference sequence). DNA for the CDR3: TGTGCCAGCAGTGGTAGGGAGGGACGCGGGGAGCAGTACTTC. This encodes CASSGREGRGEQYF.

This clonotype was observed many times. The genes are TRBV6-4 and TRBJ2-3, with D unresolved. This CDR3 comprises 14 residues. Germline V lookup: CDR1 MRHNA, CDR2 SNTAGT. V gave up 0 bases and J gave up 3 bases, with 7 bases separating them. The CDR3 spells CASSDSLETDTQYF. The CDR3 DNA sequence: TGTGCCAGCAGTGACTCTTTGGAAACAGATACGCAGTATTTT.

The chain is built from TRBV5-1 and TRBJ2-7, with 13 bases identical to TRBD2. V was clipped by 4 bases and J by 3 bases; unmatched bases: 7. In germline, CDR1 is SGHRS, CDR2 YFSETQ. This CDR3 comprises 16 residues. The CDR3: CASSLGGTSGIYEQYF. CDR3 DNA sequence: TGCGCCAGCAGCCTTGGGGGGACTAGCGGGATCTACGAGCAGTACTTC.

The chain has TRBV29-1 and TRBJ2-1; D gene ambiguous. The germline V gene has CDR1 SQVTM and CDR2 ANQGSEA. Trimming left V 1 base short and J 3 bases short, with 10 bases between. This CDR3 has 14 residues. The CDR3 region is CSVEGKGYYNEQFF. The DNA of the CDR3 is TGCAGCGTTGAAGGGAAAGGGTACTACAATGAGCAGTTCTTC.

The chain couples TRBV28 to TRBJ2-3; 9 bases map to TRBD1. CDR1 MDHEN and CDR2 SYDVKM come from the germline V gene. The CDR3 spans 15 residues. V lost 5 bases, J lost 2 bases, and 5 bases stayed unmatched. Written as DNA, the CDR3 is TGTGCCAGCAGTCCAAACAGGGGGCACACAGATACGCAGTATTTT. Translated, it gives CASSPNRGHTDTQYF.

In this sample, this clonotype turned up many times. The chain uses TRBV12-3 or TRBV12-4 and TRBJ2-7, with 12 bases lining up with TRBD2. The CDR3 has 16 amino acids. V lost 3 bases and J lost 0; bases outside the gene matches: 3. CDR3 nucleotide sequence: TGTGCCAGCAGTTTGCGACTAGCGGGAGTCTCCTACGAGCAGTACTTC. Protein product: CASSLRLAGVSYEQYF.

This clonotype was observed a handful of times. The DNA for the CDR3 is TGTGCCATGGGCCCTGGGACGGATTTGTATCAGCCCCAGCATTTT. Translating gives CAMGPGTDLYQPQHF. V gene TRBV13 combines with J gene TRBJ1-5; D is possibly TRBD1 (5 bases). Trimming pared 10 bases from V and 5 bases from J, leaving 21 bases between. Germline CDR1 PRHDT, CDR2 FYEKMQ (reference sequence). CDR3 length: 15 amino acids.

This clonotype was counted many times. V usage is TRBV18 and J usage is TRBJ2-2; maybe TRBD1 (6 bases). Per the germline V gene, CDR1 is KGHSH and CDR2 is LQKENI. The CDR3 covers 14 residues. Trimming removed 6 bases at V and 4 bases at J, with 12 bases between. DNA of the CDR3: TGTGCCAGCTCGTACAGGGAGAGCACCGGGGAGCTGTTTTTT. Translation: CASSYRESTGELFF. Based on the CDR3 plus reference TRBV18 and TRBJ2-2, the full variable domain is NAGVMQNPRHLVRRRGQEARLRCSPMKGHSHVYWYRQLPEEGLKFMVYLQKENIIDESGMPKERFSAEFPKEGPSILRIQQVVRGDSAAYFCASSYRESTGELFFGEGSRLTVL.

This clonotype appeared many times. The chain has TRBV18 and TRBJ2-7; D unresolved. V was shortened by 3 bases and J by 5 bases, with 8 bases between the two germline ends. Looked up from germline, CDR1 is KGHSH and CDR2 is LQKENI. The CDR3 consists of 12 residues. Written as DNA, the CDR3 is TGTGCCAGCTCACCTTTGGGCCACGAGCAGTACTTC. Translating gives CASSPLGHEQYF.

This clonotype was found a few times. The chain links TRBV6-2 or TRBV6-3 to TRBJ1-1, with unresolved D. The length of the CDR3 is 13 residues. V lost 8 bases to trimming and J lost 1 base, with 11 bases between them. Germline lookup yields CDR1 MNHEY and CDR2 SVGEGT. The CDR3 region is CASYLGGNTEAFF. CDR3 bases: TGTGCCAGCTACCTGGGCGGGAACACTGAAGCTTTCTTT.

This clonotype was recorded at least ten times. CDR3 sequence (DNA): TGCGCCAGCAGCCAAGTTTGGACGGAAGCCGGGGAGCTGTTTTTT. This codes for CASSQVWTEAGELFF. The V gene is TRBV4-3, the J gene TRBJ2-2; no clear D gene. This CDR3 is 15 amino acids long. The V gene's germline CDR1 is LGHNA and CDR2 YSLEER. Between the trimmed V and J ends, which lost 1 base and 6 bases, there was a span of 12 bases.

This clonotype has a count of ten or more. The CDR3 bases are TGCGCCAGCAGGCCCCCCCGGGGGGTCGCAAGCGATGAGCAGTTCTTC. Its protein is CASRPPRGVASDEQFF. The chain joins TRBV5-1 to TRBJ2-1; 7 bases line up with TRBD2. V was pared by 5 bases and J by 8 bases, with 16 bases of the junction left unmatched. In germline, CDR1 is SGHRS, CDR2 YFSETQ. This CDR3 spans 16 amino acids.

At least ten counts were recorded for this clonotype. The rearrangement uses TRBV20-1 and TRBJ2-1; the match to TRBD2 covers 12 bases. CDR3 length: 14 amino acids. Germline CDR1 is DFQATT and CDR2 is SNEGSKA (reference sequence). The ends lost 2 bases at V and 8 bases at J; junction bases unmatched: 4. In nucleotides, the CDR3 is TGCAGTGCTAGATGGCTAGCGGGGGGGTATGAGCAGTTCTTC. This codes for CSARWLAGGYEQFF.

This clonotype came up many times. The J gene is TRBJ1-1, the V gene TRBV6-5, with TRBD1 identical over 7 bases. The CDR3 totals 14 residues. The germline CDR1 and CDR2 sequences are MNHEY and SVGAGI. The J segment lost 1 base and the V segment lost 6 bases, leaving 5 bases of the junction unmatched. The CDR3 reads CASRSGTANTEAFF. The CDR3 coding sequence is TGTGCCAGCAGGTCCGGGACAGCGAACACTGAAGCTTTCTTT.

This chain joins TRBV20-1 and TRBJ2-7, with 11 nucleotides matching TRBD2. CDR1 is DFQATT, CDR2 SNEGSKA, per germline (reference sequence). The CDR3 has 14 residues. The CDR3 region is CIAPWGLAADEQYF. The CDR3 DNA reads TGCATCGCCCCCTGGGGACTAGCGGCAGACGAGCAGTACTTC.

Concerning this clonotype: The junction shows a germline mismatch at one end, possibly a read error. CDR3 protein: CSSTDTANEQFF. In DNA form, the CDR3 reads TGCTCCAGCACTGACACGGCCAATGAGCAGTTCTTC. V is TRBV5-1 and J is TRBJ2-1; D is unclear. CDR3 size: 12 residues. Germline values: CDR1 SGHRS, CDR2 YFSETQ. Full variable domain (outside the CDR3, taken from reference TRBV5-1 and TRBJ2-1): KAGVTQTPRYLIKTRGQQVTLSCSPISGHRSVSWYQQTPGQGLQFLFEYFSETQRNKGNFPGRFSGRQFSNSRSEMNVSTLELGDSALYLCSSTDTANEQFFGPGTRLTVL.

This clonotype was counted many times. This chain joins TRBV7-2 and TRBJ1-3; D unclear. V shed 4 bases and J shed 4 bases, with 8 bases lying between them. Germline V gene sequence: CDR1 SGHTA, CDR2 FQGNSA. This CDR3 is built from 13 residues. The CDR3 nucleotides are TGTGCCAGCAGCTCCCTCCGCGGAAACACCATATATTTT. Its protein is CASSSLRGNTIYF. Drawing the rest from reference TRBV7-2 and TRBJ1-3, the complete variable domain is GAGVSQSPSNKVTEKGKDVELRCDPISGHTALYWYRQSLGQGLEFLIYFQGNSAPDKSGLPSDRFSAERTGGSVSTLTIQRTQQEDSAVYLCASSSLRGNTIYFGEGSWLTVV.

This clonotype has a handful of counts. The J gene is TRBJ2-3, the V gene TRBV11-2; TRBD2 matches 9 bases. The CDR3 has 16 amino acids. Per germline, CDR1 SGHAT and CDR2 FQNNGV. The J segment lost 4 bases and the V segment lost 5 bases, leaving 10 bases of the junction unmatched. For the CDR3, the DNA is TGTGCCAGCAGCCCAGGGGTGGTAGCGGGAGCAGATACGCAGTATTTT. Residues: CASSPGVVAGADTQYF.

This clonotype was observed many times. V gene TRBV7-2 combines with J gene TRBJ2-5; unclear D gene. Germline V gene data show CDR1 as SGHTA and CDR2 as FQGNSA. This CDR3 has 12 amino acids. V shed 5 bases and J shed 2 bases, with 6 bases lying between them. CDR3 DNA sequence: TGTGCCAGCAGCCCGGCGCAAGAGACCCAGTACTTC. Amino acids: CASSPAQETQYF.

The sample holds a few counts of this clonotype. The chain recombines TRBV5-6 with TRBJ1-6; TRBD1 matches at 8 bases. With 4 bases clipped from V and 7 bases from J, the junction kept 7 bases outside the gene matches. Germline-derived CDR1 and CDR2 are SGHDT and YYEEEE. This CDR3 has 15 residues. The CDR3 spells CASSADRGRNSPLHF. Written as DNA, the CDR3 is TGTGCCAGCAGCGCAGACAGGGGAAGAAATTCACCCCTCCACTTT.

This clonotype showed up just a few times. The genes are TRBV2 and TRBJ2-2; TRBD2 aligns across 7 bases. The length of the CDR3 is 15 residues. V was pared by 6 bases and J by 0 bases, with 4 bases of the junction left unmatched. Germline lookup yields CDR1 SNHLY and CDR2 FYNNEI. CDR3 DNA: TGTGCCAGCAGCCGGGAGGAGACGAACACCGGGGAGCTGTTTTTT. Translating gives CASSREETNTGELFF.

In this sample, this clonotype turned up many times. The V gene is TRBV7-8, the J gene TRBJ2-4; a weak D match, TRBD1 (6 bases). The V end was cut by 5 bases, the J end by 3 bases, with 11 bases between. This CDR3 comprises 14 residues. CDR1 is SGHVS, CDR2 FQNEAQ, per germline. CDR3 sequence reads: CASSEDSNKNIQYF. DNA for the CDR3: TGTGCCAGCAGCGAGGACAGCAACAAAAACATTCAGTACTTC.

This clonotype was picked up many times. V is TRBV7-2 and J is TRBJ1-5; tentatively, D is TRBD1 (6 bases). Looked up from germline, CDR1 is SGHTA and CDR2 is FQGNSA. V was shortened by 1 base and J by 6 bases, with 13 bases between the two germline ends. This CDR3 region has 15 residues. The CDR3 nucleotides are TGTGCCAGCAGCTTAGATATGGGGGCAACTCAGCCCCAGCATTTT. It yields the protein CASSLDMGATQPQHF.

Many counts were recorded for this clonotype. The chain has TRBV11-3 and TRBJ2-2; a possible D gene is TRBD2 (5 bases). V lost 2 bases and J 8 bases, leaving 9 bases between the germline ends. Per germline, CDR1 SGHNT and CDR2 YENEEA. The CDR3 runs to 13 residues. CDR3 in DNA: TGTGCCAGCAGCTTAAGACGGGGAGGGGAGCTGTTTTTT. This encodes CASSLRRGGELFF.

This clonotype occurred many times. The chain joins TRBV4-1 to TRBJ2-1, with D possibly TRBD2 on 5 matching bases. Germline CDR1 reads MGHRA; CDR2 reads YSYEKL. The CDR3 has 14 amino acids. V gave up 1 base and J gave up 8 bases, with 12 bases separating them. The CDR3 bases are TGCGCCAGCAGCCAAGTGCCCCTAGCAGATGAGCAGTTCTTC. As protein: CASSQVPLADEQFF.

The chain has TRBV2 and TRBJ1-1, with a tentative D call TRBD1 (6 bases). The CDR3 covers 13 residues. Looked up from germline, CDR1 is SNHLY and CDR2 is FYNNEI. V was trimmed by 7 bases and J by 4 bases, leaving 13 bases between them. The CDR3 sequence: CASNEGGVTEAFF. The CDR3 DNA is TGTGCCAGCAACGAGGGGGGTGTCACTGAAGCTTTCTTT.

This clonotype was seen many times. This chain links TRBV12-3 or TRBV12-4 with TRBJ2-3, with D uncertain. This CDR3 is built from 11 residues. Deletions cut 6 bases from V and 6 bases from J, with 7 bases between. The DNA of the CDR3 is TGTGCCAGCAGCCCCGCGGATACGCAGTATTTT. It specifies CASSPADTQYF.